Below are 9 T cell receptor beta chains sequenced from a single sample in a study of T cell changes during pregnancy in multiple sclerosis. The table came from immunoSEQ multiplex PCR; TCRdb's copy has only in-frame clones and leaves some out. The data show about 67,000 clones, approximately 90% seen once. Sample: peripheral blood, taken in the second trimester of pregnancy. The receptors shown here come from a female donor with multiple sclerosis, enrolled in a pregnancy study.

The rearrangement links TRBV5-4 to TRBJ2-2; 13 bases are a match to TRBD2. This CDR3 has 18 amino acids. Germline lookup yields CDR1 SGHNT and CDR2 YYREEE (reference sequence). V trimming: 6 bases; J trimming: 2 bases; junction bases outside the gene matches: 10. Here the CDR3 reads CASTPGLAGSPNTGELFF. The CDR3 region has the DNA TGTGCCAGCACCCCGGGACTAGCGGGATCTCCCAACACCGGGGAGCTGTTTTTT.

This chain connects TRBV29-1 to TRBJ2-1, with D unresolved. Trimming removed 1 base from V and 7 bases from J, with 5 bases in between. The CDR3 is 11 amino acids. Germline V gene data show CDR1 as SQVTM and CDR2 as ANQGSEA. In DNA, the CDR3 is TGCAGCGTTGAAGGGGCAAATGAGCAGTTCTTC. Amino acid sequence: CSVEGANEQFF.

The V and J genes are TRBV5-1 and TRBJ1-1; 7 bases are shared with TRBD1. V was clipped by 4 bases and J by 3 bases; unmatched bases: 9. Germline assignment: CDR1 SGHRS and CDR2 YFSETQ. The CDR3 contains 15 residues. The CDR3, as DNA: TGCGCCAGCAGCAAGGAGGCAGGGGGTTACACTGAAGCTTTCTTT. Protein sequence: CASSKEAGGYTEAFF.

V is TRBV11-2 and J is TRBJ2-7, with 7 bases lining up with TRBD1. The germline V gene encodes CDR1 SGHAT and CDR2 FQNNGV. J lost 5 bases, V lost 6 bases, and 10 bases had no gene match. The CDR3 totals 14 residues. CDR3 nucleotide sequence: TGTGCCAGCAGAGAGGGAAGGGGGCGGGACGAGCAGTACTTC. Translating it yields CASREGRGRDEQYF.

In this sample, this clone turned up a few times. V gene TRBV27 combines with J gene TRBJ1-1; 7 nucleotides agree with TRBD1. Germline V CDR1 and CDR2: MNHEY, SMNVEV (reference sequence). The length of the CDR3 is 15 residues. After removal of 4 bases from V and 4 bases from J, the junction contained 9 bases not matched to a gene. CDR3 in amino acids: CASSWGIQGGTEAFF. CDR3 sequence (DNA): TGTGCCAGCAGTTGGGGGATCCAGGGGGGCACTGAAGCTTTCTTT.

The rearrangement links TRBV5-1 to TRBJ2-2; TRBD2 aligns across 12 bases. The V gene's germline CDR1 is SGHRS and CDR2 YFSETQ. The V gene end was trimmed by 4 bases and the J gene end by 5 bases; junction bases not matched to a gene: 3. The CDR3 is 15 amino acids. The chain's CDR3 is CASSITSGRTGELFF. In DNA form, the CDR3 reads TGCGCCAGCAGCATAACTAGCGGGAGGACCGGGGAGCTGTTTTTT.

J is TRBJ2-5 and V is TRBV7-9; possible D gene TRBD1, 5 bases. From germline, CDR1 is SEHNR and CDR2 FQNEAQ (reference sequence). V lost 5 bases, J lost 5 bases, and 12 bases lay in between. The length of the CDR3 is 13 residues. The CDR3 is CASSLNPGETQYF. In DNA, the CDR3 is TGTGCCAGCAGCCTCAATCCAGGGGAGACCCAGTACTTC. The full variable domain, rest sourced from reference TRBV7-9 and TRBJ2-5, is DTGVSQNPRHKITKRGQNVTFRCDPISEHNRLYWYRQTLGQGPEFLTYFQNEAQLEKSRLLSDRFSAERPKGSFSTLEIQRTEQGDSAMYLCASSLNPGETQYFGPGTRLLVL.

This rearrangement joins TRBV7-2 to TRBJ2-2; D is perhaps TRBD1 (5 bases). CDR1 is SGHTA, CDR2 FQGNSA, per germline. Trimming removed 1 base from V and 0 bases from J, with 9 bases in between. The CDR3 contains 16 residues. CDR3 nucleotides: TGTGCCAGCAGCTTAGACAGGTACCCGAACACCGGGGAGCTGTTTTTT. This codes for CASSLDRYPNTGELFF.

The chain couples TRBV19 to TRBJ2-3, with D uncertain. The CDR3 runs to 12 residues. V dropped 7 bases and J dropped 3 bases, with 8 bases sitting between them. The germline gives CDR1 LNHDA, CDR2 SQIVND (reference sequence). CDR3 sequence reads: CASMGLTDTQYF. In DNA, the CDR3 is TGTGCCAGTATGGGCCTTACAGATACGCAGTATTTT.